The source of this T cell receptor beta chain is a study of vaccination and CD4 T cells after COVID-19. CDR1 and CDR2 (germline): KGHSH, LQKENI. The CDR3 loop spans 15 amino acids. Study findings and constraints: It was found that, in convalescent patients, 304 of 307 vaccine-specific clones were spike mono-reactive. Although the median of SARS-CoV-2-reactive clonotypes rose from around 20 to 38, the change was not significant.

At the Johns Hopkins FTIC core, DNA taken from cultured CD4+ T cells was sequenced by way of the Oncomine TCR Beta short-read assay. TCRdb recomputed calls from the PCR reads with MiXCR, one row per CDR3 protein. The sample carries approximately 9,400 distinct CDR3 sequences, roughly 30% recorded once. Treatment described: approximately nine-day PBMC culture with coronavirus spike peptide pools or control peptides (ViraFEST assay). Researchers reported culturing under 2.5 million PBMCs per well with approximately 10 IU/ml IL-2 and approximately 9.4 ug/ml peptide pools. As concerns this clonotype: What it recognizes is unknown. The junction and the germline gene differ at one end; a read error may be behind it.

The sequenced sample was CD4+ T cells from blood, cultured in vitro, obtained after SARS-CoV-2 vaccination. This rearrangement joins TRBV18 to TRBJ1-1; the D is unclear. The sequence derives from a human donor who had recovered from COVID-19. In DNA form, the CDR3 reads TGTGCCAGCCCACCAACCGGACGGGTGAACACTGAAGCTTTCTTT. It is translated as CASPPTGRVNTEAFF.